Below, one TCR beta chain is given with its context. Both subsets, CD45RA+ naive and CD45RA-negative memory, were split from the CD4+ cells. TCRdb's copy holds only in-frame clones and misses some; the assay was immunoSEQ multiplex PCR. The data contain about 2.3 million clones, around 92% of them singletons. Germline V gene sequence: CDR1 SGHRS, CDR2 YFSETQ. CDR3 length: 17 amino acids. The V and J ends lost 1 base and 1 base respectively, with 14 bases between them. These data come from a study of shared clonotypes between healthy human individuals. This chain joins TRBV5-1 and TRBJ2-2; D perhaps matches TRBD1 (6 bases). The sequence was obtained from a man aged 18-30 years in good health. Some clones in this sample may be carry-over from other donors' samples. The material sequenced was naive CD4+ T cells from PBMCs. Subset: CD45RA+ positively selected. The CDR3 region has the DNA TGCGCCAGCAGCTTGATGGCAGGGGCCTTGAACACCGGGGAGCTGTTTTTT. It specifies CASSLMAGALNTGELFF. Variable domain in full (rest from reference TRBV5-1 and TRBJ2-2): KAGVTQTPRYLIKTRGQQVTLSCSPISGHRSVSWYQQTPGQGLQFLFEYFSETQRNKGNFPGRFSGRQFSNSRSEMNVSTLELGDSALYLCASSLMAGALNTGELFFGEGSRLTVL.